These 6 T cell receptor beta chains were sequenced from one sample in a study of shared clonotypes between healthy human individuals. The table came from immunoSEQ multiplex PCR; TCRdb's copy has only in-frame clones and leaves some out. The table records 1.4 million or so clones, approximately 98.5% of them present only once. The sample taken for sequencing was naive CD4+ T cells sorted from blood. The subset denotes: CD45RA+ positively selected. The receptor source for this set is a man aged 30 to 45 in good health.

CDR3 in amino acids: CASSLEGMRLTGELFF. The CDR3 nucleotides read TGCGCCAGCAGCTTGGAAGGGATGAGGTTGACCGGGGAGCTGTTTTTT. The chain employs TRBV5-1 and TRBJ2-2; unclear D gene. Per the germline V gene, CDR1 is SGHRS and CDR2 is YFSETQ. The CDR3 contains 16 residues. Trimming took off 0 bases at V and 5 bases at J, with 14 bases between the two ends. Using reference TRBV5-1 and TRBJ2-2 for the parts outside the CDR3, the full variable domain is KAGVTQTPRYLIKTRGQQVTLSCSPISGHRSVSWYQQTPGQGLQFLFEYFSETQRNKGNFPGRFSGRQFSNSRSEMNVSTLELGDSALYLCASSLEGMRLTGELFFGEGSRLTVL.

V and J are TRBV19 and TRBJ2-1; a weak D match, TRBD2 (6 bases). This CDR3 has 15 residues. Germline V CDR1 and CDR2: LNHDA, SQIVND (reference sequence). V was cut by 2 bases and J by 0 bases, with 8 bases left in between. The CDR3 protein is CASSISEGSYNEQFF. CDR3 coding DNA: TGTGCCAGTAGTATATCGGAGGGCTCCTACAATGAGCAGTTCTTC.

The J gene is TRBJ2-7, the V gene TRBV5-6, with TRBD2 as a possible D gene (6 bases). V was pared by 0 bases and J by 3 bases, with 19 bases between. CDR1 and CDR2 (germline): SGHDT, YYEEEE. The CDR3 totals 17 residues. CDR3 sequence: CASSLGGFYGTDYEQYF. CDR3 DNA: TGTGCCAGCAGCTTGGGCGGGTTCTACGGGACTGACTACGAGCAGTACTTC.

The genes are TRBV5-1 and TRBJ2-5, with 8 bases matching TRBD2. The V gene end was trimmed by 6 bases and the J gene end by 5 bases; junction bases not matched to a gene: 9. CDR1 is SGHRS and CDR2 is YFSETQ in the germline V gene. The CDR3 has 14 amino acids. The CDR3 reads CASTDLAGGETQYF. In DNA, the CDR3 is TGCGCCAGCACGGACCTAGCGGGTGGGGAGACCCAGTACTTC.

This sequence joins TRBV20-1 and TRBJ1-2; no firm D call. V lost 1 base and J 7 bases, leaving 7 bases between the germline ends. Looked up from germline, CDR1 is DFQATT and CDR2 is SNEGSKA (reference sequence). The CDR3 is 11 residues long. The CDR3 coding sequence is TGCAGTGCTAGAGTGGGCATTGGCTACACCTTC. It translates to CSARVGIGYTF.

The genes are TRBV30 and TRBJ2-2; D is tentatively TRBD1 or TRBD2 (5 bases each). Per the germline V gene, CDR1 is GTSNPN and CDR2 is SVGIG (reference sequence). The V end was cut by 6 bases, the J end by 6 bases, with 17 bases between. The CDR3 runs to 14 residues. This CDR3 is CACQPGPPPGELFF. The CDR3 region has the DNA TGTGCCTGCCAACCGGGACCCCCCCCCGGGGAGCTGTTTTTT.